This TCR beta chain derives from a study of cytomegalovirus exposure and HLA in healthy donors. Study overall: The same platform was used for the roughly 120 validation repertoires as for the approximately 730 first-cohort repertoires, as reported in a later analysis.

Study conclusions and caveats: Using the classifier, cytomegalovirus status was reportedly diagnosed with high specificity and sensitivity. Under in vitro conditions, three CMV-associated chains were confirmed as specific for CMV antigens. Rarity marked most TCR sequences, yet some public TCRs occurred in many donors.

For this clone: What it binds is not known.

Produced via immunoSEQ multiplex PCR; TCRdb's table is partial and in-frame only. Of roughly 100,000 clones listed, over 85% are singletons. CDR3 length: 14 amino acids. V dropped 4 bases and J dropped 3; count of bases not matched to a gene: 5. Germline CDR1 is SGHRS and CDR2 is YFSETQ. Sample: PBMCs. The source is a woman younger than 30 in good health and CMV-seronegative. V and J are TRBV5-1 and TRBJ2-3; 7 positions match TRBD2. CDR3 coding DNA: TGCGCCAGCAGCCCGCGGGGGATTACAGATACGCAGTATTTT. Translation gives CASSPRGITDTQYF.